These T cell receptor beta chains were read from a single sample in a study of shared clonotypes between healthy human individuals. Produced via immunoSEQ multiplex PCR; TCRdb's table is partial and in-frame only. The sample contains approximately 2,300,000 clones, roughly 90% of which appear only once. The sequenced material came from naive CD4+ T cells from PBMCs. Receptors originate from a man between 18 and 35 years old in good health. Some clones in this sample may be carry-over from other donors' samples. The conserved cysteine and the conserved F or W are not part of the CDR3 here. Only part of the rows carry a size: once, few, many, or a class if the clone is expanded.

v_call: TRBV10-3; j_call: TRBJ1-1; clone_size: NA; cdr3_length: 12; cdr3_aa: AITAGGSNTEAF
v_call: TRBV28; j_call: TRBJ2-2; clone_size: NA; cdr3_length: 13; cdr3_aa: ASSLPGPNTGELF
v_call: TRBV5-1; j_call: TRBJ2-7; clone_size: NA; cdr3_length: 14; cdr3_aa: ASSLDNRIASYEQY
v_call: TRBV15; j_call: TRBJ1-3; clone_size: NA; cdr3_length: 13; cdr3_aa: ATSSDRVSGNTIY
v_call: TRBV27; j_call: TRBJ2-7; clone_size: NA; cdr3_length: 17; cdr3_aa: ASSRAGGPGRGLTYEQY
v_call: TRBV6-5; j_call: TRBJ2-7; clone_size: NA; cdr3_length: 12; cdr3_aa: ASSWGRESYEQY
v_call: TRBV19; j_call: TRBJ2-6; clone_size: NA; cdr3_length: 14; cdr3_aa: ASSREGSSGANVLT
v_call: TRBV5-1; j_call: TRBJ2-7; clone_size: NA; cdr3_length: 12; cdr3_aa: ASSASGSSYEQY
v_call: TRBV5-6; j_call: TRBJ2-3; clone_size: NA; cdr3_length: 13; cdr3_aa: ATRRSSGGVDTQY
v_call: TRBV9; j_call: TRBJ2-5; clone_size: NA; cdr3_length: 12; cdr3_aa: ASSVAASGETQY
v_call: TRBV19; j_call: TRBJ1-1; clone_size: NA; cdr3_length: 13; cdr3_aa: ASSYRQTMNTEAF
v_call: TRBV28; j_call: TRBJ2-7; clone_size: NA; cdr3_length: 11; cdr3_aa: ASSPPGTYEQY
v_call: TRBV30; j_call: TRBJ1-1; clone_size: few; cdr3_length: 11; cdr3_aa: AWGLQGGTEAF
v_call: TRBV11-3; j_call: TRBJ2-3; clone_size: once; cdr3_length: 13; cdr3_aa: ASSSQTSGRGTQY
v_call: TRBV7-9; j_call: TRBJ1-5; clone_size: NA; cdr3_length: 12; cdr3_aa: ASSPQASNQPQH
v_call: TRBV5-4; j_call: TRBJ2-5; clone_size: once; cdr3_length: 14; cdr3_aa: ASSWRGARFQETQY
v_call: TRBV11-1; j_call: TRBJ2-5; clone_size: NA; cdr3_length: 12; cdr3_aa: ASSRRDGEETQY
v_call: TRBV27; j_call: TRBJ2-2; clone_size: NA; cdr3_length: 13; cdr3_aa: ASSSTSGRTGELF
v_call: TRBV6-6; j_call: TRBJ2-7; clone_size: once; cdr3_length: 13; cdr3_aa: ASSTGDGVSYEQY
v_call: TRBV6-1; j_call: TRBJ2-7; clone_size: NA; cdr3_length: 12; cdr3_aa: ASRAGTAFYEQY
v_call: TRBV7-2; j_call: TRBJ1-5; clone_size: few; cdr3_length: 10; cdr3_aa: ASSLFNQPQH
v_call: TRBV7-2; j_call: TRBJ2-1; clone_size: NA; cdr3_length: 14; cdr3_aa: ASSLGQLAGLNEQF
v_call: TRBV21-1; j_call: TRBJ2-7; clone_size: NA; cdr3_length: 14; cdr3_aa: ASSTGERESSYEQY
v_call: TRBV7-3; j_call: TRBJ2-5; clone_size: NA; cdr3_length: 12; cdr3_aa: ASSSNRDSETQY
v_call: TRBV7-9; j_call: TRBJ2-3; clone_size: once; cdr3_length: 11; cdr3_aa: ASSLPSGDTQY
v_call: TRBV7-2; j_call: TRBJ2-2; clone_size: NA; cdr3_length: 13; cdr3_aa: ASSLGASGNGELF
v_call: TRBV6-1; j_call: TRBJ2-7; clone_size: once; cdr3_length: 12; cdr3_aa: ASSPALRSYEQY
v_call: TRBV5-3; j_call: TRBJ2-1; clone_size: NA; cdr3_length: 16; cdr3_aa: ARTSKGLAYPRHNEQF
v_call: TRBV5-1; j_call: TRBJ2-2; clone_size: NA; cdr3_length: 12; cdr3_aa: ASSGTGGTGELF
v_call: TRBV6-1; j_call: TRBJ2-7; clone_size: once; cdr3_length: 11; cdr3_aa: ASSRRTSYEQY
v_call: TRBV19; j_call: TRBJ1-4; clone_size: NA; cdr3_length: 15; cdr3_aa: ASSHPRNGQGGEKLF
v_call: TRBV28; j_call: TRBJ2-7; clone_size: NA; cdr3_length: 14; cdr3_aa: AGPLGGSGRFYEQY
v_call: TRBV5-1; j_call: TRBJ1-4; clone_size: NA; cdr3_length: 14; cdr3_aa: ASSLRGGRSNEKLF
v_call: TRBV7-9; j_call: TRBJ2-7; clone_size: once; cdr3_length: 10; cdr3_aa: ASSPAGYEQY
v_call: TRBV25-1; j_call: TRBJ1-4; clone_size: NA; cdr3_length: 15; cdr3_aa: ASSEGTGGGQPEKLF
v_call: TRBV13; j_call: TRBJ2-7; clone_size: NA; cdr3_length: 12; cdr3_aa: ASSLRRTTYEQY
v_call: TRBV7-6; j_call: TRBJ2-1; clone_size: NA; cdr3_length: 15; cdr3_aa: ASSRGSGGRSYNEQF
v_call: TRBV9; j_call: TRBJ1-5; clone_size: NA; cdr3_length: 13; cdr3_aa: ASNSGGVWGQPQH
v_call: TRBV7-6; j_call: TRBJ2-2; clone_size: NA; cdr3_length: 11; cdr3_aa: ASSLGGSGELF
v_call: TRBV5-1; j_call: TRBJ2-1; clone_size: NA; cdr3_length: 14; cdr3_aa: ASSLSGTASYNEQF
v_call: TRBV5-8; j_call: TRBJ1-2; clone_size: NA; cdr3_length: 12; cdr3_aa: ASSLLATFYGYT
v_call: TRBV29-1; j_call: TRBJ2-7; clone_size: NA; cdr3_length: 8; cdr3_aa: SVRTNEQY
v_call: TRBV29-1; j_call: TRBJ2-5; clone_size: NA; cdr3_length: 13; cdr3_aa: SVDAHTGGRATQY